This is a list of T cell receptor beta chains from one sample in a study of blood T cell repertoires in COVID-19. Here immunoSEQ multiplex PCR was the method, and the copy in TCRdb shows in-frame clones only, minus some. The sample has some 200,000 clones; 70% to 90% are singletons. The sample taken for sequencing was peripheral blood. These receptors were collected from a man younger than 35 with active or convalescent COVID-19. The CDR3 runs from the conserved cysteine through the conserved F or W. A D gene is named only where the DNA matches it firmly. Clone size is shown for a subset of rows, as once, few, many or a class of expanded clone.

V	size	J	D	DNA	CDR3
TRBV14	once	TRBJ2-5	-	TGTGCCAGCAGCCTCACATCCGAGACCCAGTACTTC	CASSLTSETQYF
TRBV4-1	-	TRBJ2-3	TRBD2	TGCGCCAGCAGCCAAGACAAGCGGGAGGGCCTCGATCAACCAGATACGCAGTATTTT	CASSQDKREGLDQPDTQYF
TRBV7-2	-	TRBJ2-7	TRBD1	TGTGCCAGCAGCCTCGGACAGGGAGAGGGTGAGCAGTACTTC	CASSLGQGEGEQYF
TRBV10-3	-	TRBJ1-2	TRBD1	TGTGCCATCAGACGCCCGGAACAGGGGGCGGGTGGCTACACCTTC	CAIRRPEQGAGGYTF
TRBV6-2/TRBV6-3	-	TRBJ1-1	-	TGTGCCAGCAGTTACCCCGCGGCCACAATGAACACTGAAGCTTTCTTT	CASSYPAATMNTEAFF
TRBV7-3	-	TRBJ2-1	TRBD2	TGTGCCAGCAGCGTACGGGGGACTAATAGTGAGCAGTTCTTC	CASSVRGTNSEQFF
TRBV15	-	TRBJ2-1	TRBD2	TGTGCCACCAGCAGAGATCCACCTAGCGGGAGTCTTAGCAATGAGCAGTTCTTC	CATSRDPPSGSLSNEQFF
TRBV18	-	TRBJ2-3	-	TGTGCCAGCTCACAACAAGATACGCAGTATTTT	CASSQQDTQYF
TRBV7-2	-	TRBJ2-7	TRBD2	TGTGCCAGCAGCTTAGGCGGGAGCCAGAACGAGCAGTACTTC	CASSLGGSQNEQYF
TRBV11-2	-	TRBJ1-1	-	TGTGCCAGCAGCTCCAGGGCGCTGGGCACTGAAGCTTTCTTT	CASSSRALGTEAFF
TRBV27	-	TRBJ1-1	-	TGTGCCAGCAGTCCGTACTCTGACAGGAACACTGAAGCTTTCTTT	CASSPYSDRNTEAFF
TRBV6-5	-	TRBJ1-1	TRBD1	TGTGCCAGCCGTCGCCAAGCCAATGGACAGGGGGAAGCTTTCTTT	CASRRQANGQGEAFF
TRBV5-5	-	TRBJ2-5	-	TGTGCCAGCAGGGCCGGCCCGGGAACCCAGTACTTC	CASRAGPGTQYF
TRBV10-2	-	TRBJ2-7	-	TGCGCCATCTCCATAGTGGGGAGCGAGCAGTACTTC	CAISIVGSEQYF
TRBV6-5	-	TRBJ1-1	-	TGTGCCAGCAGTTTAAACCCACAGGGTGCAAAAGCTTTCTTT	CASSLNPQGAKAFF
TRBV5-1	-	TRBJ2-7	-	TGCGCCAGCAGCTTGCAGGGCACCTACGAGCAGTACTTC	CASSLQGTYEQYF
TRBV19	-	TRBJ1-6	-	TGTGCCAGCAGGGTAACAAATTCACCCCTCCACTTT	CASRVTNSPLHF
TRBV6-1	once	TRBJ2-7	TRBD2	TGTGCCAGCAGTGGCCAACTCGGGACTAGCGGGAATGCCTACGAGCAGTACTTC	CASSGQLGTSGNAYEQYF
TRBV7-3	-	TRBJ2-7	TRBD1	TGTGCCAGCAGCTCCTCAGGGGGCTACGAGCAGTACTTC	CASSSSGGYEQYF
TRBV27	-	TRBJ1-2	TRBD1	TGTGCCAGCAGTTTATTACAAACAGGGGGTGGGGGCTACACCTTC	CASSLLQTGGGGYTF
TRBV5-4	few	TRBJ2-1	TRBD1	TGTGCCAGCAGCCCAAGGACAGGGGGCGTTGACGGATACAATGAGCAGTTCTTC	CASSPRTGGVDGYNEQFF
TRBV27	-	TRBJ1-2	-	TGTGCCAGCAGTTTACAGGGGTCCCATGGCTACACCTTC	CASSLQGSHGYTF
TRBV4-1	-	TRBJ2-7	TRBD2	TGCGCCAGCAGCCAAGATGGGGGACTACACTACGAGCAGTACTTC	CASSQDGGLHYEQYF
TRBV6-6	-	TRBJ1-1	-	TGTGCCAGCAGGGAGGGGCAGGAGTACGTGAACACTGAAGCTTTCTTT	CASREGQEYVNTEAFF
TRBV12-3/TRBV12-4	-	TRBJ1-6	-	TGTGCCAGCAGTCTTTATTCACCCCTCCACTTT	CASSLYSPLHF
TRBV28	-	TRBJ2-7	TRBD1	TGTGCCAGCAGCCGTCCCGGGACAGGCACCTACGAGCAGTACTTC	CASSRPGTGTYEQYF
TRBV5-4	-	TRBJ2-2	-	TGTGCCAGCAGCCGAGCGGGACATTCCACCGCCGGGGAGCTGTTTTTT	CASSRAGHSTAGELFF
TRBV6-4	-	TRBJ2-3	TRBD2	TGTGCCAGCAGTGAATCGAGCGGGGGAGATACGCAGTATTTT	CASSESSGGDTQYF
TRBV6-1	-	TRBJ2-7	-	TGTGCCAGCAGTTCCCCTCCGTCCGAGCAGTACTTC	CASSSPPSEQYF
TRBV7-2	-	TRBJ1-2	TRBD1	TGTGCCAGCAGCTTAGCCAATCCGGGACAGGGGGATGGCTACACCTTC	CASSLANPGQGDGYTF
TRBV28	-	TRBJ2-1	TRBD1	TGTGCCAGCAGTATACCCGGGACAGGAATGGTTGAGCAGTTCTTC	CASSIPGTGMVEQFF
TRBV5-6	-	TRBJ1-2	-	TGTGCCAGCAGCTTTAACGGAGACCGGTCTAACTATGGCTACACCTTC	CASSFNGDRSNYGYTF
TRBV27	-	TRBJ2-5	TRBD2	TGTGCCAGCAGTTTAGCGGGGGGGGGTTGGGAGACCCAGTACTTC	CASSLAGGGWETQYF
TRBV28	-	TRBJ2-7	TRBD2	TGTGCCAGCAGTTCTAGCGGGGGTAACGAGCAGTACTTC	CASSSSGGNEQYF
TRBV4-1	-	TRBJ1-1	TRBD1	TGCGCCAGCAGCCAAGGAAGTACAGGGGTTACGGGCACTGAAGCTTTCTTT	CASSQGSTGVTGTEAFF
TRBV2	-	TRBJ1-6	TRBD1	TGTGCCAGCAGTATCAACAGGGGCAATTCACCCCTCCACTTT	CASSINRGNSPLHF
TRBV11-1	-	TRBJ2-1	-	TGTGCCAGCAGCTTACATATTCCGGGCAGGGATGAGCAGTTCTTC	CASSLHIPGRDEQFF
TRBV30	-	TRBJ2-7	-	TGTGCCTGGAGAGATAGCCCGGTGGGTGTAGAGCAGTACTTC	CAWRDSPVGVEQYF
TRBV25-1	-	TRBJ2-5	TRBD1	TGTGCCAGCAGTCAACCGGGACAGGGGGAAGAGACCCAGTACTTC	CASSQPGQGEETQYF
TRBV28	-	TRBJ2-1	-	TGTGCCAGCAGTCCGCCGGGACAACAACGCTCCTACAATGAGCAGTTCTTC	CASSPPGQQRSYNEQFF
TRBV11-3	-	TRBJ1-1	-	TGTGCCAGCAGCCATAGGACGGGGACTGAAGCTTTCTTT	CASSHRTGTEAFF
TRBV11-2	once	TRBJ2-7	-	TGTGCCAGCAGTGGGATAGGGAGCTCCTACGAGCAGTACTTC	CASSGIGSSYEQYF
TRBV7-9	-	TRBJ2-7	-	TGTGCCAGCAGCTTAGGGGTCGGGGAGAGAAGCTACGAGCAGTACTTC	CASSLGVGERSYEQYF
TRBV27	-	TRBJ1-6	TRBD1	TGTGCCAGCAGTCGGGGACAGGGGGCGGACTCACCCCTCCACTTT	CASSRGQGADSPLHF
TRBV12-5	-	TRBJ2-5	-	TGTGCTAGTGGTAGCCCCAGAGACAGGCCCCCCCGGGAGACCCAGTACTTC	CASGSPRDRPPRETQYF
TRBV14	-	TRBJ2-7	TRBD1	TGTGCCAGCAGCCAAGAAGCCTACGGGGACAGGGCCACCTACGAGCAGTACTTC	CASSQEAYGDRATYEQYF